This T cell receptor (beta chain) is from a study of T cell responses to AZD1222 COVID-19 vaccine. This clone was detected only once. The antigen remains unidentified. CDR3 length equals 12 residues. Trimming pared 5 bases from V and 5 bases from J, leaving 7 bases between. Per the germline V gene, CDR1 is KGHSH and CDR2 is LQKENI. The assay was immunoSEQ multiplex PCR, and TCRdb's table has in-frame clones only and misses some. The sample carries roughly 120,000 clones, 87% recorded once. Study findings and constraints: Variant regions that are unmutated are reportedly the target of nearly half of spike-specific TCRs.

This TCR came from an adult who received the AZD1222 COVID-19 vaccine. The J gene is TRBJ2-1, the V gene TRBV18; D not resolved. Material: peripheral blood, obtained 28 days after the second AZD1222 dose. The CDR3 spells CASSGEDNEQFF. CDR3 DNA sequence: TGTGCCAGCTCAGGCGAGGACAATGAGCAGTTCTTC.